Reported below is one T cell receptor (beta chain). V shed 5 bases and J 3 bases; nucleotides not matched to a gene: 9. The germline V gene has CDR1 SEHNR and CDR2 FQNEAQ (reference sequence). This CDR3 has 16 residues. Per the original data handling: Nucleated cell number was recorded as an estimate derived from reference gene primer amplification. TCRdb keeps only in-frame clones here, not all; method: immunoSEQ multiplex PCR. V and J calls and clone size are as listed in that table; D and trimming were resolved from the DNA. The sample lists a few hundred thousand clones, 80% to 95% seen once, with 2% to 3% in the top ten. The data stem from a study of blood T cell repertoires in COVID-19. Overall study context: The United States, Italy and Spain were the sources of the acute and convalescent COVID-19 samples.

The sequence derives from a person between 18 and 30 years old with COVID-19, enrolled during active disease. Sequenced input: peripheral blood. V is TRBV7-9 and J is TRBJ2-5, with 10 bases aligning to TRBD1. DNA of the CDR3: TGTGCCAGCAGCGGAGAGCCGGACAGGGGGGAAGAGACCCAGTACTTC. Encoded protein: CASSGEPDRGEETQYF.